This passage covers 23 T cell receptor beta chains from one sample sequenced in a study of response to subunit inactivated influenza vaccine. TCRdb fed the RT-PCR reads into MiXCR, producing one record per CDR3 protein. The table lists about half a million distinct CDR3 sequences, 7.6% of them singletons. This material consisted of PBMCs from blood, taken less than 25 months after vaccination. These TCRs come from a man between 50 and 69 years old who received an inactivated influenza vaccine.

At least ten counts were recorded for this clonotype. The rearrangement links TRBV2 to TRBJ1-5; 7 bases map to TRBD1. Germline V gives CDR1 SNHLY, CDR2 FYNNEI. J gave up 6 bases and V 5 bases, and 7 bases lay outside the gene matches. There are 14 residues in the CDR3. CDR3 in DNA: TGTGCCAGCAGTCGGGTGACAGGGCGTCAGCCCCAGCATTTT. This encodes CASSRVTGRQPQHF.

The chain links TRBV28 to TRBJ2-1; 7 positions match TRBD2. Germline V gives CDR1 MDHEN, CDR2 SYDVKM. This CDR3 spans 16 amino acids. Trimming took 3 bases from V and 3 from J; bases not matched to a gene: 8. CDR3 coding DNA: TGTGCCAGCAGTTTGATTGCGGGAGTCGGCTACAATGAGCAGTTCTTC. Encoded protein: CASSLIAGVGYNEQFF.

V is TRBV5-1 and J is TRBJ2-1, with TRBD2 identical over 9 bases. Germline values: CDR1 SGHRS, CDR2 YFSETQ. J gave up 7 bases and V 6 bases, and 14 bases lay outside the gene matches. The length of the CDR3 is 16 residues. CDR3 residues: CASTWSQRGAWNEQFF. The CDR3 DNA is TGCGCCAGCACCTGGAGTCAGCGGGGGGCTTGGAATGAGCAGTTCTTC.

This clonotype has a count of ten or more. A read error may produce the germline difference seen at one junction end. J is TRBJ2-1 and V is TRBV4-2; 7 positions match TRBD1. CDR3 length: 15 amino acids. Germline assignment: CDR1 LGHNA and CDR2 YNFKEQ. CDR3 protein: CASSQEGDSYDEQFF. CDR3 bases: TGTGCCAGCAGCCAAGAAGGGGACAGCTACGATGAGCAGTTCTTC.

The sample holds many counts of this clonotype. The J gene is TRBJ2-1, the V gene TRBV7-9, with 7 bases that match TRBD1. The germline CDR1 and CDR2 sequences are SEHNR and FQNEAQ (reference sequence). The V segment lost 2 bases and the J segment 13 bases; nucleotides outside the gene matches: 17. The CDR3 runs 16 residues. For the CDR3, the DNA is TGTGCCAGCAGCTTACTGACCGGGACAGATACAAGGGAACAGTTCTTC. The encoded protein is CASSLLTGTDTREQFF.

The chain employs TRBV5-5 and TRBJ2-2; D may be TRBD1 (5 bases). V shed 5 bases and J shed 7 bases, with 18 bases lying between them. This CDR3 has 15 residues. Germline V gives CDR1 SGHKS, CDR2 YYEKEE (reference sequence). CDR3 sequence reads: CASRVPGFSGGELFF. The CDR3 region has the DNA TGTGCCAGCAGAGTACCAGGGTTTTCGGGCGGGGAGCTGTTTTTT.

This clonotype came up a few times. This chain links TRBV6-1 with TRBJ2-7, with TRBD2 identical over 10 bases. The ends lost 7 bases at V and 0 bases at J; junction bases unmatched: 6. The CDR3 covers 15 residues. Germline CDR1 is MNHNS and CDR2 is SASEGT. The CDR3: CASTSAGGSSYEQYF. CDR3 coding DNA: TGTGCCAGCACCTCAGCGGGAGGGAGCTCCTACGAGCAGTACTTC.

V usage is TRBV27 and J usage is TRBJ2-1; TRBD2 aligns across 7 bases. The germline V gene has CDR1 MNHEY and CDR2 SMNVEV (reference sequence). V shed 2 bases and J 3 bases; nucleotides not matched to a gene: 4. CDR3 length: 15 amino acids. DNA for the CDR3: TGTGCCAGCAGTTTAGAGACTAGCTTCTACAATGAGCAGTTCTTC. It yields the protein CASSLETSFYNEQFF.

At least ten counts were recorded for this clonotype. CDR3 nucleotide sequence: TGTGCCAGCAGAAGGGGACAGGGCATAAACATTCAGTACTTC. This codes for CASRRGQGINIQYF. The chain carries TRBV6-2 or TRBV6-3 and TRBJ2-4; the match to TRBD1 covers 9 bases. The CDR3 spans 14 residues. Germline loops: CDR1 MNHEY, CDR2 SVGEGT. Trimming took 6 bases from V and 6 from J; bases not matched to a gene: 6.

This clonotype was seen only a few times. V is TRBV19 and J is TRBJ2-2; a weak D match, TRBD1 (8 bases). V was cut by 5 bases and J by 4 bases, with 20 bases left in between. Germline values: CDR1 LNHDA, CDR2 SQIVND (reference sequence). The CDR3 sequence is 17 residues long. In DNA, the CDR3 is TGTGCCAGTAGTCCGCCACGACAGGGGAGGGGCACCGGGGAGCTGTTTTTT. Translated, it gives CASSPPRQGRGTGELFF.

This rearrangement joins TRBV6-5 to TRBJ2-2; 8 nucleotides align to TRBD2. CDR1 and CDR2 (germline): MNHEY, SVGAGI. With V trimmed by 4 bases and J by 7 bases, 11 bases remained unmatched. The CDR3 has 16 amino acids. CDR3 region: CASSSNGGAGSGELFF. DNA for the CDR3: TGTGCCAGCAGTTCCAACGGGGGGGCTGGGAGCGGGGAGCTGTTTTTT.

In this sample, this clonotype turned up a few times. This chain links TRBV7-6 with TRBJ2-1; TRBD2 matches 7 bases. CDR3 length: 19 amino acids. The germline CDR1 and CDR2 sequences are SGHVS and FNYEAQ. Trimming at V came to 0 bases and at J to 0 bases, leaving 11 bases not matched to a gene. The CDR3 loop reads CASSLAPAGPSVSYNEQFF. CDR3 DNA: TGTGCCAGCAGCTTAGCCCCAGCGGGGCCTTCCGTCTCCTACAATGAGCAGTTCTTC.

The genes are TRBV12-3 or TRBV12-4 and TRBJ2-2; TRBD2 might be the D (7 bases). The CDR3 is 15 amino acids. V lost 3 bases and J lost 4, with 12 bases in between. The CDR3 nucleotides read TGTGCCAGCAGTTTTCGGGGGGCCGTCACCGGGGAGCTGTTTTTT. It is translated as CASSFRGAVTGELFF.

J is TRBJ2-1 and V is TRBV4-1, with a possible D match to TRBD2 (6 bases). CDR1 is MGHRA, CDR2 YSYEKL, per germline. The CDR3 is 14 amino acids. Trimming shortened V by 3 bases and J by 3 bases, and 9 bases separated the two germline ends. CDR3 sequence (DNA): TGCGCCAGCAGCCATGTCGGGGGCTACAATGAGCAGTTCTTC. Amino acid sequence: CASSHVGGYNEQFF.

Ten or more counts support this clonotype. The chain uses TRBV5-1 and TRBJ2-5; a weak D match, TRBD2 (6 bases). Germline values: CDR1 SGHRS, CDR2 YFSETQ. The CDR3 covers 13 residues. With 4 bases removed from V and 3 bases from J, the gap between germline ends came to 10 bases. DNA of the CDR3: TGCGCCAGCAGCGGAGGGACGGAAGAGACCCAGTACTTC. Amino acids: CASSGGTEETQYF.

This chain connects TRBV18 to TRBJ1-4; D is unclear. The CDR3 runs to 16 residues. Trimming stripped 1 base from V and 3 bases from J, with 12 bases between. CDR1 is KGHSH, CDR2 LQKENI, per germline. DNA for the CDR3: TGTGCCAGCTCACCACTAACGGGCAGAGCTAATGAAAAACTGTTTTTT. Residues: CASSPLTGRANEKLFF.

This clonotype was counted once. The genes are TRBV6-5 and TRBJ1-5; 11 bases are a match to TRBD1. The CDR3 has 15 amino acids. The V and J ends lost 3 bases and 7 bases, in that order; junction bases with no gene match: 5. The V gene's germline CDR1 is MNHEY and CDR2 SVGAGI. The CDR3 nucleotides are TGTGCCAGCAGTTATGGACAGGGGGCTGAACAGCCCCAGCATTTT. It yields the protein CASSYGQGAEQPQHF.

This clonotype was seen many times. This chain connects TRBV15 to TRBJ2-3, with D unresolved. Trimming stripped 2 bases from V and 2 bases from J, with 8 bases between. CDR3 length: 14 residues. The germline V gene has CDR1 LNHNV and CDR2 YYDKDF (reference sequence). Written as DNA, the CDR3 is TGTGCCACCAGCAGAAGTCAGGCCACAGATACGCAGTATTTT. This encodes CATSRSQATDTQYF. Together with reference TRBV15 and TRBJ2-3, the CDR3 gives the full variable domain: DAMVIQNPRYQVTQFGKPVTLSCSQTLNHNVMYWYQQKSSQAPKLLFHYYDKDFNNEADTPDNFQSRRPNTSFCFLDIRSPGLGDTAMYLCATSRSQATDTQYFGPGTRLTVL.

This chain's CDR3 is CASSLGSLRQGIMRKLFF. Written as DNA, the CDR3 is TGTGCCAGCAGCTTAGGATCGCTGAGACAGGGTATAATGAGGAAACTGTTTTTT. The J gene is TRBJ1-4, the V gene TRBV11-1; TRBD1 aligns across 7 bases. From germline, CDR1 is SGHAT and CDR2 FQDESV (reference sequence). The V and J ends lost 1 base and 11 bases, in that order; junction bases with no gene match: 19. The CDR3 is made up of 18 amino acids.

This clonotype was found many times. The J gene is TRBJ2-7, the V gene TRBV7-8, with 9 bases aligning to TRBD1. V shed 5 bases, J shed 3 bases, and the junction held 8 bases outside the gene matches. Germline V CDR1 and CDR2: SGHVS, FQNEAQ. This CDR3 is 15 amino acids long. The DNA for the CDR3 is TGTGCCAGCAGCCCGCGGGGACAGGGCAACTACGAGCAGTACTTC. This gives the protein CASSPRGQGNYEQYF.

This clonotype was picked up a small number of times. The chain employs TRBV10-3 and TRBJ2-2, with D possibly TRBD1 on 5 matching bases. Trimming pared 4 bases from V and 8 bases from J, leaving 17 bases between. This CDR3 is built from 15 residues. Looked up from germline, CDR1 is ENHRY and CDR2 is SYGVKD. The DNA of the CDR3 is TGTGCCATCAGTGGAGTATCAAAGGGGTCGGGGGAGCTGTTTTTT. Protein: CAISGVSKGSGELFF.

V is TRBV7-9 and J is TRBJ2-3; weak D call: TRBD2 (5 bases). V gave up 5 bases and J gave up 7 bases, with 19 bases separating them. This CDR3 is built from 15 residues. CDR1 SEHNR and CDR2 FQNEAQ come from the germline V gene (reference sequence). The CDR3, as DNA: TGTGCCAGCAGCCCAAGTCCCGGGTCGGGGTATACGCAGTATTTT. Translated, it gives CASSPSPGSGYTQYF. The full variable domain, its missing parts supplied by reference TRBV7-9 and TRBJ2-3, is DTGVSQNPRHKITKRGQNVTFRCDPISEHNRLYWYRQTLGQGPEFLTYFQNEAQLEKSRLLSDRFSAERPKGSFSTLEIQRTEQGDSAMYLCASSPSPGSGYTQYFGPGTRLTVL.

The V call is TRBV20-1, the J call TRBJ1-5, with a possible D match to TRBD1 (6 bases). V lost 5 bases and J lost 7, with 21 bases in between. Germline V gene data show CDR1 as DFQATT and CDR2 as SNEGSKA (reference sequence). CDR3 length: 15 residues. The CDR3 is CSAGKVRGGGQPQHF. In DNA, the CDR3 is TGCAGTGCTGGCAAGGTCAGGGGAGGGGGACAGCCCCAGCATTTT.